The clone carrying this T cell receptor (beta chain) was picked up one time. As yet, its antigen is unknown. The CDR3 spans 18 residues. The germline gives CDR1 SGDLS, CDR2 YYNGEE. J gave up 5 bases and V 4 bases, and 17 bases lay outside the gene matches. The data are from a study of cytomegalovirus exposure and HLA in healthy donors. Study-level points and caveats: The study designated around 150 TCR beta chains cytomegalovirus-associated.

The PCR had 60 Vbeta and 13 Jbeta primers. Sequencing used immunoSEQ multiplex PCR; TCRdb keeps in-frame clones, though not all of them. The table records 270,000 or so clones, 75% to 90% of them present only once. The sequence came from a man aged 35-49 years in good health and CMV-seropositive. What was sequenced was PBMCs. The chain joins TRBV9 to TRBJ2-5, with 10 positions matching TRBD1. CDR3 region: CASSPRARPGQGLETQYF. For the CDR3, the DNA is TGTGCCAGCAGCCCTCGAGCCCGACCGGGACAGGGGTTGGAGACCCAGTACTTC.